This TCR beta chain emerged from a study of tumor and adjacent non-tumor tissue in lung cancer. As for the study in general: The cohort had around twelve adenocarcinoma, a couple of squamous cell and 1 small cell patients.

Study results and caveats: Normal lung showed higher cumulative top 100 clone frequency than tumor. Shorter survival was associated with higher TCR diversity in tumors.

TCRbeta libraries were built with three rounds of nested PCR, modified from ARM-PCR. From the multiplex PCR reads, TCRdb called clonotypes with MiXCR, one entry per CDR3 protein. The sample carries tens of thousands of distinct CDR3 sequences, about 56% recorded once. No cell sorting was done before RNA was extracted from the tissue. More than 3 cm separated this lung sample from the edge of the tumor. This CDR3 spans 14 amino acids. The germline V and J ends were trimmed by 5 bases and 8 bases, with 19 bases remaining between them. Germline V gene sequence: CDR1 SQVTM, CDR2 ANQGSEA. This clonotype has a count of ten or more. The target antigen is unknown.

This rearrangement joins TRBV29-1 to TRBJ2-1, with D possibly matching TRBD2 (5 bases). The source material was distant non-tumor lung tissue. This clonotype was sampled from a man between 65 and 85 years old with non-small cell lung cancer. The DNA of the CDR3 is TGCAGCGTTTTCTTCGGGATGAACGGCGATGAGCAGTTCTTC. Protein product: CSVFFGMNGDEQFF.